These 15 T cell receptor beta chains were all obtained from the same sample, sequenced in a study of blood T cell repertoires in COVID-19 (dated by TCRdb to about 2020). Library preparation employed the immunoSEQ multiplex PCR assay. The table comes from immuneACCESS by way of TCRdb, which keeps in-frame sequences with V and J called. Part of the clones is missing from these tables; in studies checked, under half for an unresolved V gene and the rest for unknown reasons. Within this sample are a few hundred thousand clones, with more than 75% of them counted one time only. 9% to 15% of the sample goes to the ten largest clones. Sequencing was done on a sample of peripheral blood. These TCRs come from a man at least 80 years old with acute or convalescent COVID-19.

The CDR3 spells CASRDREVPVYGYTF. DNA for the CDR3: TGTGCCAGCAGGGACAGGGAGGTCCCCGTCTATGGCTACACCTTC. The V call is TRBV6-5, the J call TRBJ1-2; 8 nucleotides line up with TRBD1. V was pared by 6 bases and J by 4 bases, with 10 bases of the junction left unmatched. Germline V CDR1 and CDR2: MNHEY, SVGAGI. There are 15 residues in the CDR3.

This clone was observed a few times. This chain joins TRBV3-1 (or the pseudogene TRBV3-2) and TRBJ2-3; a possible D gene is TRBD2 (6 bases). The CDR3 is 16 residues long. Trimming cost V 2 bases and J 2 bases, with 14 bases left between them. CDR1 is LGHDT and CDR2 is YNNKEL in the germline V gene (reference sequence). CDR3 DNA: TGTGCCAGCAGCCAACAAGGAGGGGCCATCACAGATACGCAGTATTTT. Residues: CASSQQGGAITDTQYF.

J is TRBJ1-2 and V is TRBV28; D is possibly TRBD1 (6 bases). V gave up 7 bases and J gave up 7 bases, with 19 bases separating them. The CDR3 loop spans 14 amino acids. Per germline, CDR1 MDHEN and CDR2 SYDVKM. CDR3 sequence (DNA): TGTGCCAGCATAGCTCCGGGGGGGGCGAGTGGCTACACCTTC. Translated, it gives CASIAPGGASGYTF.

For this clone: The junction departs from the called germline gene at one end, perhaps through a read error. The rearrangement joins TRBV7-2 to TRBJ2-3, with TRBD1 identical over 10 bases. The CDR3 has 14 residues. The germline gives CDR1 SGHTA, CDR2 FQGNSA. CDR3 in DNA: TGTGCCAGCAGCATGACAGGGGGCACCGATACGCAGTATTTT. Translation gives CASSMTGGTDTQYF.

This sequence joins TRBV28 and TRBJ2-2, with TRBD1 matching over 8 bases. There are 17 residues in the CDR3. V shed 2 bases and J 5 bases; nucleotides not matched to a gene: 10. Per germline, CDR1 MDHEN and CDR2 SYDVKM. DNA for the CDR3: TGTGCCAGCAGTTTAGCCGGGTTAGGACAGGGAACCGGGGAGCTGTTTTTT. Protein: CASSLAGLGQGTGELFF.

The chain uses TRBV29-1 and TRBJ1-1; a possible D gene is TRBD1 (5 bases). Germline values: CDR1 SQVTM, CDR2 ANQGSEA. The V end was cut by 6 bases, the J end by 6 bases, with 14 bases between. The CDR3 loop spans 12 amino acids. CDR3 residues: CSVESGSSEAFF. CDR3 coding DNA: TGCAGCGTCGAATCAGGGTCTTCTGAAGCTTTCTTT.

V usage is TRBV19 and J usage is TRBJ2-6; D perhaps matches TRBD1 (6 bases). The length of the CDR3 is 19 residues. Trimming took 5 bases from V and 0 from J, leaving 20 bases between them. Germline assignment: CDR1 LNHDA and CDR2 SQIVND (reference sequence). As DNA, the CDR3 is TGTGCCAGTAGTCTGAGACAGGCTGTCTCGTACTCTGGGGCCAACGTCCTGACTTTC. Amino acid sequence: CASSLRQAVSYSGANVLTF.

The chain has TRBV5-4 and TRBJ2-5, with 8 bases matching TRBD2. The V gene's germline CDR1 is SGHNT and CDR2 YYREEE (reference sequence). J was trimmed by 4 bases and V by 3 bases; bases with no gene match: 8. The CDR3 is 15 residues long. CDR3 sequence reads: CASSSGGGPGETQYF. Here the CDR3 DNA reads TGTGCCAGCAGCTCGGGGGGGGGACCCGGAGAGACCCAGTACTTC.

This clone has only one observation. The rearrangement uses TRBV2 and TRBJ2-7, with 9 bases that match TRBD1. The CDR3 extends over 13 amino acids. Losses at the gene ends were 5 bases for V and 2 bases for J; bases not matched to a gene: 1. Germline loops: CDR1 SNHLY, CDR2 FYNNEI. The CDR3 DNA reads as TGTGCCAGCAGTAGACAGGGGGCCTACGAGCAGTACTTC. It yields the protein CASSRQGAYEQYF.

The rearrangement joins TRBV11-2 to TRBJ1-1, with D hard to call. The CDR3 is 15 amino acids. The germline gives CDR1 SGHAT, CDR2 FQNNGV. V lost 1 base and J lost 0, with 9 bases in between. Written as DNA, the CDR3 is TGTGCCAGCAGCTTAGTTGGGCATATGAACACTGAAGCTTTCTTT. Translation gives CASSLVGHMNTEAFF.

CDR3 bases: TGTGCCACCAGTCCCCAGTGGGAGACCCAGTACTTC. It yields the protein CATSPQWETQYF. The chain has TRBV15 and TRBJ2-5; D uncertain. This CDR3 comprises 12 residues. Per germline, CDR1 LNHNV and CDR2 YYDKDF (reference sequence). Trimming pared 6 bases from V and 5 bases from J, leaving 10 bases between.

The CDR3 here is CASSRQGFYGYTF. In nucleotides, the CDR3 is TGTGCCAGCAGCCGACAGGGCTTCTATGGCTACACCTTC. The chain couples TRBV28 to TRBJ1-2; 7 bases are shared with TRBD1. The CDR3 totals 13 residues. V shed 6 bases and J 4 bases; nucleotides not matched to a gene: 5. Germline V gene sequence: CDR1 MDHEN, CDR2 SYDVKM.

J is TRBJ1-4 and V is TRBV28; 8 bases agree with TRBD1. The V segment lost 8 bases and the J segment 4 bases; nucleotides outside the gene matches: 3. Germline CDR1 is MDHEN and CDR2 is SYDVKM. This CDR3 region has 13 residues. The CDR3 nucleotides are TGTGCCAGCGAGACAGGGGTTAATGAAAAACTGTTTTTT. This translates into CASETGVNEKLFF.

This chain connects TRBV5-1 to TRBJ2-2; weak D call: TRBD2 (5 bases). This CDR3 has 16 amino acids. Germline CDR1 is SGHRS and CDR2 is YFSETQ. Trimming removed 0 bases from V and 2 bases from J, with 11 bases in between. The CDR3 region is CASSLVSPGNTGELFF. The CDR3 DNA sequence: TGCGCCAGCAGCTTGGTGTCTCCGGGAAACACCGGGGAGCTGTTTTTT.

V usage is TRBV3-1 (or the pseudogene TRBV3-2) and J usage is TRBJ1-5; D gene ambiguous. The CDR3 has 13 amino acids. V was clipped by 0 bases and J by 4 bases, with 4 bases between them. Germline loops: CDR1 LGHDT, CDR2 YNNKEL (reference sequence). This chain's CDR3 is CASSQDRNQPQHF. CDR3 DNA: TGTGCCAGCAGCCAAGATAGAAATCAGCCCCAGCATTTT.